Described below is a single TCR beta chain sequence and its context. The antigen remains undetermined. At one of its ends the junction is not consistent with the germline gene, which may arise from a read error. The sample originates from a study of neurological immune-mediated disorders. Overall study results and limits: Sharing of CDR3 amino acid sequences among expanded clones across subjects was absent, suggesting private repertoires in all groups.

The CDR3 is 12 residues long. In germline, CDR1 is DFQATT, CDR2 SNEGSKA (reference sequence). A single record per CDR3 protein comes from TCRdb applying MiXCR to the 5' RACE reads. The table shows fewer than 85,000 distinct CDR3 sequences, with roughly 17% occurring only once. The V and J genes are TRBV20-1 and TRBJ1-2; weak D call: TRBD1 (5 bases). The sequence came from a woman aged 40 to 55 in good health. Material: PBMCs. CDR3 region: CSATSVQEGYTF. The CDR3 nucleotides are TGCAGTGCTACCTCCGTACAGGAGGGCTACACTTTC.